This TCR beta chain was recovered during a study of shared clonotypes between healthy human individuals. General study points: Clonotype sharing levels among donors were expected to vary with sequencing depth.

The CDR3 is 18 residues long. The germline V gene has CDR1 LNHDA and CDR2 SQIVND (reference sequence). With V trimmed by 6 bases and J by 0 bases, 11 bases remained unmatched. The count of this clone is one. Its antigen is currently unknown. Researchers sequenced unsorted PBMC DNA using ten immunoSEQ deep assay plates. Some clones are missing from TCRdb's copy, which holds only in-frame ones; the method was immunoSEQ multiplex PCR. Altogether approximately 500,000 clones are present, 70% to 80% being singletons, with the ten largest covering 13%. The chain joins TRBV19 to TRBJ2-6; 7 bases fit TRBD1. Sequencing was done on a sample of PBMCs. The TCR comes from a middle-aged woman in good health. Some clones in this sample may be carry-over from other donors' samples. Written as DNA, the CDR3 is TGTGCCAGTAGCCTCCGTGGGACAGCCAGCTCTGGGGCCAACGTCCTGACTTTC. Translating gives CASSLRGTASSGANVLTF.